Listed here are 27 T cell receptor beta chains from one sample, sequenced in a study of shared clonotypes between healthy human individuals. Naive CD8 cells lacked CD45RO and underwent positive selection for CCR7, leaving out terminally differentiated effector memory CD45RA+ cells. Profiling relied on immunoSEQ multiplex PCR, and the TCRdb table lists in-frame clones only, not all of them. The sample has hundreds of thousands of clones; 80% to 95% are singletons. Input material: naive CD8+ T cells sorted from blood. Source of these receptors: a man aged 25-45 years in good health.

The chain carries TRBV27 and TRBJ2-2, with D hard to call. Germline assignment: CDR1 MNHEY and CDR2 SMNVEV (reference sequence). The ends were cut back, 2 bases at V and 6 bases at J, with 7 bases in the middle. The CDR3 spans 13 residues. The CDR3 reads CASSLPPPGELFF. In DNA, the CDR3 is TGTGCCAGCAGTTTACCGCCCCCCGGGGAGCTGTTTTTT.

The chain combines TRBV28 with TRBJ2-1; possible D gene TRBD1, 6 bases. V was shortened by 5 bases and J by 0 bases, with 11 bases between the two germline ends. CDR3 length: 15 amino acids. The germline V gene encodes CDR1 MDHEN and CDR2 SYDVKM. CDR3 coding DNA: TGTGCCAGCAGTGCCGGGACACGCTCCTACAATGAGCAGTTCTTC. Protein product: CASSAGTRSYNEQFF.

The rearrangement links TRBV4-1 to TRBJ1-3; D not resolved. CDR1 and CDR2 from the germline V gene are MGHRA and YSYEKL. CDR3 length equals 17 residues. V was cut by 1 base and J by 0 bases, with 13 bases left in between. The CDR3 spells CASSQGAARTSGNTIYF. CDR3 coding DNA: TGCGCCAGCAGCCAAGGAGCCGCCCGGACCTCTGGAAACACCATATATTTT.

This rearrangement joins TRBV29-1 to TRBJ2-3, with 15 bases matching TRBD2. CDR1 and CDR2 (germline): SQVTM, ANQGSEA. The CDR3 is 15 amino acids. The ends lost 6 bases at V and 4 bases at J; junction bases unmatched: 5. CDR3 sequence reads: CSVDGLAGGSDTQYF. DNA of the CDR3: TGCAGCGTCGACGGACTAGCGGGAGGGTCAGATACGCAGTATTTT.

This rearrangement joins TRBV30 to TRBJ1-5; D remains ambiguous. Germline lookup yields CDR1 GTSNPN and CDR2 SVGIG (reference sequence). This CDR3 region has 14 residues. With 4 bases removed from V and 2 bases from J, the gap between germline ends came to 12 bases. This chain's CDR3 is CAWTQNGGNQPQHF. DNA of the CDR3: TGTGCCTGGACGCAGAACGGTGGCAATCAGCCCCAGCATTTT.

The CDR3 region has the DNA TGTGCCAGCAGCTTAAGAGCAAGCACAGATACGCAGTATTTT. It specifies CASSLRASTDTQYF. The rearrangement joins TRBV7-6 to TRBJ2-3; D remains unclear. Germline V gene sequence: CDR1 SGHVS, CDR2 FNYEAQ. The CDR3 consists of 14 residues. V gave up 2 bases and J gave up 0 bases, with 6 bases separating them.

The chain combines TRBV9 with TRBJ2-3; TRBD2 matches 8 bases. CDR1 is SGDLS, CDR2 YYNGEE, per germline. V was clipped by 3 bases and J by 6 bases; unmatched bases: 12. The CDR3 sequence is 16 residues long. CDR3 amino acids: CASSGDSSSGYDTQYF. DNA for the CDR3: TGTGCCAGCAGCGGTGACAGTTCTAGCGGGTACGATACGCAGTATTTT.

This rearrangement joins TRBV7-9 to TRBJ1-1; 10 bases agree with TRBD1. Per germline, CDR1 SEHNR and CDR2 FQNEAQ (reference sequence). The CDR3 length is 12 residues. V shed 5 bases and J 10 bases; nucleotides not matched to a gene: 4. CDR3 nucleotide sequence: TGTGCCAGCAGCCGACAGGGGGCAGGAGCTTTCTTT. It translates to CASSRQGAGAFF.

This chain joins TRBV14 and TRBJ2-7; 7 nucleotides agree with TRBD2. In germline, CDR1 is SGHDN, CDR2 FVKESK. The CDR3 totals 13 residues. The V segment lost 1 base and the J segment 4 bases; nucleotides outside the gene matches: 1. This CDR3 is CASSQGGRYEQYF. CDR3 nucleotide sequence: TGTGCCAGCAGCCAAGGCGGGAGATACGAGCAGTACTTC. Based on the CDR3 plus reference TRBV14 and TRBJ2-7, the full variable domain is EAGVTQFPSHSVIEKGQTVTLRCDPISGHDNLYWYRRVMGKEIKFLLHFVKESKQDESGMPNNRFLAERTGGTYSTLKVQPAELEDSGVYFCASSQGGRYEQYFGPGTRLTVT.

The chain is built from TRBV4-3 and TRBJ1-2, with D unclear. V lost 0 bases, J lost 1 base, and 15 bases lay in between. The CDR3 runs 17 residues. The germline CDR1 and CDR2 sequences are LGHNA and YSLEER. The DNA of the CDR3 is TGCGCCAGCAGCCAAGATCTTGGAACCCTCTATAACTATGGCTACACCTTC. This encodes CASSQDLGTLYNYGYTF.

This clone was seen only a few times. The gene calls are TRBV28 and TRBJ1-5; no reliable D call. The CDR3 spans 11 residues. Between the trimmed V and J ends, which lost 4 bases and 6 bases, there was a span of 4 bases. Germline V gene sequence: CDR1 MDHEN, CDR2 SYDVKM. This CDR3 reads CASSYSQPQHF. For the CDR3, the DNA is TGTGCCAGCAGTTATAGTCAGCCCCAGCATTTT.

As for this clone: Other DNA sequences in this specimen translate into the identical CDR3. This chain uses TRBV4-3 with TRBJ1-1; D is unclear. Trimming took off 1 base at V and 1 base at J, with 4 bases between the two ends. This CDR3 is 13 amino acids long. Looked up from germline, CDR1 is LGHNA and CDR2 is YSLEER. CDR3 coding DNA: TGCGCCAGCAGCCAAGCAAGGAACACTGAAGCTTTCTTT. Protein product: CASSQARNTEAFF.

With respect to this clone: Other DNA variants within this sample encode the same CDR3. The chain joins TRBV5-6 to TRBJ2-7; D gene unclear. Germline V lookup: CDR1 SGHDT, CDR2 YYEEEE. Between the trimmed V and J ends, which lost 0 bases and 3 bases, there was a span of 7 bases. The CDR3 sequence is 13 residues long. CDR3 DNA: TGTGCCAGCAGCTTGGGCGCTGGCTACGAGCAGTACTTC. Its translation: CASSLGAGYEQYF. Based on the CDR3 plus reference TRBV5-6 and TRBJ2-7, the full variable domain is DAGVTQSPTHLIKTRGQQVTLRCSPKSGHDTVSWYQQALGQGPQFIFQYYEEEERQRGNFPDRFSGHQFPNYSSELNVNALLLGDSALYLCASSLGAGYEQYFGPGTRLTVT.

This clone was detected only a few times. The CDR3 region is CASSLGAPSSYNEQFF. DNA for the CDR3: TGTGCCAGCAGCTTAGGGGCACCCTCCTCCTACAATGAGCAGTTCTTC. The chain carries TRBV7-9 and TRBJ2-1; unclear D gene. V was cut by 1 base and J by 0 bases, with 10 bases left in between. The CDR3 has 16 residues. Germline loops: CDR1 SEHNR, CDR2 FQNEAQ (reference sequence).

This clone was detected only once. V and J are TRBV5-6 and TRBJ1-1; weak D call: TRBD1 (5 bases). The ends were cut back, 2 bases at V and 1 base at J, with 9 bases in the middle. CDR1 SGHDT and CDR2 YYEEEE come from the germline V gene. The CDR3 covers 14 residues. CDR3 DNA: TGTGCCAGCAGCTTCCAGGGCGGGAACACTGAAGCTTTCTTT. Translating gives CASSFQGGNTEAFF. Full variable domain (missing parts from reference TRBV5-6 and TRBJ1-1): DAGVTQSPTHLIKTRGQQVTLRCSPKSGHDTVSWYQQALGQGPQFIFQYYEEEERQRGNFPDRFSGHQFPNYSSELNVNALLLGDSALYLCASSFQGGNTEAFFGQGTRLTVV.

The V gene is TRBV9, the J gene TRBJ2-2; D remains ambiguous. This CDR3 contains 13 residues. Trimming pared 3 bases from V and 1 base from J, leaving 4 bases between. CDR1 and CDR2 (germline): SGDLS, YYNGEE. In nucleotides, the CDR3 is TGTGCCAGCAGCGGCCGGAACACCGGGGAGCTGTTTTTT. Translated, it gives CASSGRNTGELFF.

The V call is TRBV7-9, the J call TRBJ1-2; the D gene is possibly TRBD1 (5 bases). CDR1 SEHNR and CDR2 FQNEAQ come from the germline V gene (reference sequence). Deletions cut 11 bases from V and 8 bases from J, with 24 bases between. This CDR3 has 14 residues. The CDR3 sequence is CAAGRSGTMRGYTF. The CDR3 DNA sequence: TGTGCCGCGGGGAGGTCAGGGACTATGAGGGGCTACACCTTC.

On this clone itself: Other DNA sequences in this sample translate to the same CDR3. V gene TRBV2 combines with J gene TRBJ2-5; TRBD2 agrees at 11 bases. The CDR3 has 16 residues. Germline CDR1 reads SNHLY; CDR2 reads FYNNEI. Losses at the gene ends were 6 bases for V and 5 bases for J; bases not matched to a gene: 11. CDR3 sequence: CASSELAGGPRETQYF. Here the CDR3 DNA reads TGTGCCAGCAGCGAGTTAGCGGGAGGGCCTCGGGAGACCCAGTACTTC.

The rearrangement joins TRBV4-1 to TRBJ2-7; 8 bases agree with TRBD1. J gave up 6 bases and V 0 bases, and 7 bases lay outside the gene matches. This CDR3 spans 15 amino acids. From germline, CDR1 is MGHRA and CDR2 YSYEKL. CDR3 in amino acids: CASSQDIGQGGEQYF. CDR3 sequence (DNA): TGCGCCAGCAGCCAAGACATAGGACAGGGAGGCGAGCAGTACTTC.

V gene TRBV5-1 combines with J gene TRBJ2-1; 10 bases line up with TRBD1. The CDR3 has 15 amino acids. CDR1 SGHRS and CDR2 YFSETQ come from the germline V gene. V shed 4 bases and J 7 bases; nucleotides not matched to a gene: 8. CDR3 sequence: CASSGDRGPWNEQFF. DNA of the CDR3: TGCGCCAGCAGCGGCGACAGGGGGCCCTGGAATGAGCAGTTCTTC.

The chain uses TRBV6-4 and TRBJ2-7; 8 nucleotides line up with TRBD2. V lost 6 bases, J lost 5 bases, and 9 bases stayed unmatched. The CDR3 extends over 14 amino acids. The germline CDR1 and CDR2 sequences are MRHNA and SNTAGT. The CDR3 nucleotides read TGTGCCAGCAGCAGCGGGAGAGGAGTCCACGAGCAGTACTTC. Translated, it gives CASSSGRGVHEQYF.

The chain joins TRBV7-9 to TRBJ2-1; possibly TRBD2 for D (6 bases). Trimming took off 7 bases at V and 10 bases at J, with 14 bases between the two ends. CDR3 length: 12 residues. Germline CDR1 SEHNR, CDR2 FQNEAQ (reference sequence). The CDR3 sequence is CASTFAGKEQFF. The CDR3 bases are TGTGCCAGCACCTTTGCGGGGAAGGAGCAGTTCTTC.

With respect to this clone: A junction end diverges from the germline sequence, so it may reflect a read error. The V call is TRBV9, the J call TRBJ2-1; TRBD1 matches at 7 bases. The germline V gene encodes CDR1 SGDLS and CDR2 YYNGEE. The CDR3 covers 17 residues. The CDR3 nucleotides read TGTGCCAGCAGCCCCGGGGACAGCCATAGCTCCTTCAATGAGCAGTTCTTC. Translation gives CASSPGDSHSSFNEQFF.

The gene calls are TRBV28 and TRBJ2-7; 9 positions agree with TRBD1. The CDR3 is 18 amino acids. Germline trimming cut 1 base from V and 3 bases from J; bases unmatched to any gene: 13. Germline-derived CDR1 and CDR2 are MDHEN and SYDVKM. As DNA, the CDR3 is TGTGCCAGCAGTTTATATGTTACCGGGACAGGGAATCACTACGAGCAGTACTTC. Its translation is CASSLYVTGTGNHYEQYF.

Here the CDR3 DNA reads TGTGCCAGCAGTTTATCAGGGGACAGGTTCATGAACACTGAAGCTTTCTTT. Residues: CASSLSGDRFMNTEAFF. The rearrangement links TRBV27 to TRBJ1-1; 8 bases are shared with TRBD1. This CDR3 comprises 17 residues. The germline V gene encodes CDR1 MNHEY and CDR2 SMNVEV (reference sequence). Trimming cost V 0 bases and J 0 bases; bases outside gene matches: 6.

V and J are TRBV27 and TRBJ2-7; tentative D call: TRBD1 (6 bases). The CDR3 loop spans 14 amino acids. Germline assignment: CDR1 MNHEY and CDR2 SMNVEV (reference sequence). V gave up 5 bases and J gave up 3 bases, with 14 bases separating them. DNA of the CDR3: TGTGCCAGCAGTCCTTTTGGGGGCGGCTACGAGCAGTACTTC. This codes for CASSPFGGGYEQYF.

The chain carries TRBV14 and TRBJ2-3; D unresolved. The germline gives CDR1 SGHDN, CDR2 FVKESK. The CDR3 runs 12 residues. V was cut by 10 bases and J by 2 bases, with 10 bases left in between. The CDR3 coding sequence is TGTGCCACCTCGGGTCACACAGATACGCAGTATTTT. It encodes CATSGHTDTQYF.